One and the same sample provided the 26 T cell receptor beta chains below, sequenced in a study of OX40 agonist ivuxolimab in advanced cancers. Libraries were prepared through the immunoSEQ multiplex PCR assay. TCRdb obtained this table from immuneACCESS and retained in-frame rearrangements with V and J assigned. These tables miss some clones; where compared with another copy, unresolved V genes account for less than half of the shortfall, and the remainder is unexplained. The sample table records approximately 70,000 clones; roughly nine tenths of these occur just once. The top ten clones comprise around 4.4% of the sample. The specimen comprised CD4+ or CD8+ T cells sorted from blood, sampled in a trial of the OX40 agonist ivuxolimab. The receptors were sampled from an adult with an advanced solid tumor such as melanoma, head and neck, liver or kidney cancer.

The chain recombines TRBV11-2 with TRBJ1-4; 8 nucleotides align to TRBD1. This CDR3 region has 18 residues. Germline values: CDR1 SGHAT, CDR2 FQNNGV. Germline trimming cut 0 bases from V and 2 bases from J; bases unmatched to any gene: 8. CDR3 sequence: CASSLDQDRGSTNEKLFF. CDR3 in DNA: TGTGCCAGCAGCTTAGATCAAGACAGGGGATCCACTAATGAAAAACTGTTTTTT.

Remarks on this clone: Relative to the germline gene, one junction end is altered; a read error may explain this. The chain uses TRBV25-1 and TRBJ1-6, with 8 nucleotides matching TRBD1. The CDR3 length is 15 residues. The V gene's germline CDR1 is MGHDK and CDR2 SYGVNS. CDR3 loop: CASSKYDRGGTPLHF. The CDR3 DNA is TGTGCCAGCAGTAAATACGACAGGGGAGGGACACCCCTCCACTTT.

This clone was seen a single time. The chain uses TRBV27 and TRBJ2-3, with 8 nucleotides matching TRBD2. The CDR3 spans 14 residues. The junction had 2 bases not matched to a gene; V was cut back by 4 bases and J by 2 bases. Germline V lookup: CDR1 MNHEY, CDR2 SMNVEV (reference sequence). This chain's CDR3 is CASSSLAVTDTQYF. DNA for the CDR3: TGTGCCAGCAGTTCACTAGCGGTCACAGATACGCAGTATTTT.

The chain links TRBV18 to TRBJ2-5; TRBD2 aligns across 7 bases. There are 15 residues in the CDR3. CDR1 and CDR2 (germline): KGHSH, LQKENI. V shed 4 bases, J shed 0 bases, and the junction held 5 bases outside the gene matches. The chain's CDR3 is CASSQTSSYQETQYF. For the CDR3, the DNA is TGTGCCAGCTCACAGACTAGCAGCTACCAAGAGACCCAGTACTTC. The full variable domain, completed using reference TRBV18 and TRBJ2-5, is NAGVMQNPRHLVRRRGQEARLRCSPMKGHSHVYWYRQLPEEGLKFMVYLQKENIIDESGMPKERFSAEFPKEGPSILRIQQVVRGDSAAYFCASSQTSSYQETQYFGPGTRLLVL.

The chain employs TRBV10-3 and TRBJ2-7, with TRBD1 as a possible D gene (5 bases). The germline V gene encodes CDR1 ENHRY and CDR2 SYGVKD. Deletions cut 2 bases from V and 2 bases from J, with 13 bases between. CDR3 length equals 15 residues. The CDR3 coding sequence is TGTGCCATCAGTGAGAGGCAAGAAGGGGCCTACGAGCAGTACTTC. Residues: CAISERQEGAYEQYF.

The CDR3: CASSHRVYGYTF. CDR3 coding DNA: TGCGCCAGCAGCCATAGGGTCTATGGCTACACCTTC. The genes are TRBV4-1 and TRBJ1-2; D remains unclear. Germline values: CDR1 MGHRA, CDR2 YSYEKL. The CDR3 length is 12 residues. The V and J ends lost 3 bases and 4 bases respectively, with 6 bases between them.

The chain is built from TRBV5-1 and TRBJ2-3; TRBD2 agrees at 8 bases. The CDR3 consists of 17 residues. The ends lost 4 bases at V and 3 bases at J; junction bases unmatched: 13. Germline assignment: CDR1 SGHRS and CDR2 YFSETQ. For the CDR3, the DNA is TGCGCCAGCAGCCGGAGACTAAGCGGGAGCTTAACAGATACGCAGTATTTT. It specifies CASSRRLSGSLTDTQYF.

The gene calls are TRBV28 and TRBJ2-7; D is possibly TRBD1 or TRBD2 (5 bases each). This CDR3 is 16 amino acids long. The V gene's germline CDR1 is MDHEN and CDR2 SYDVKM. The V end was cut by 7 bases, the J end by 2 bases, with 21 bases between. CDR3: CASTPPGANGAYEQYF. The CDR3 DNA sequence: TGTGCCAGCACCCCCCCCGGGGCTAATGGGGCCTACGAGCAGTACTTC.

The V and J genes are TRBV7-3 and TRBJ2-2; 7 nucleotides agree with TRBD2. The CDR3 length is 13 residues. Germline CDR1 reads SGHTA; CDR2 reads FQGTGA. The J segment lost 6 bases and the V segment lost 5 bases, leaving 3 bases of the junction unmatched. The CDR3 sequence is CASSREGSGELFF. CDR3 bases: TGTGCCAGCAGCAGGGAGGGGTCCGGGGAGCTGTTTTTT.

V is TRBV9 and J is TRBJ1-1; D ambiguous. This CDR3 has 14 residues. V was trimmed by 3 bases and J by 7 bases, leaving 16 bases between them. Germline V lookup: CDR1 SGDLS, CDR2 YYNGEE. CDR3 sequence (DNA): TGTGCCAGCAGCGCCGGAGGGTGGGCGGATGAAGCTTTCTTT. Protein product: CASSAGGWADEAFF.

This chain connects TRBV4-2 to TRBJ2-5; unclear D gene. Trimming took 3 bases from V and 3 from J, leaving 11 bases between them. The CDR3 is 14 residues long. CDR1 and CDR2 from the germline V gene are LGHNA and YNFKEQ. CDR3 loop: CASSQALLKETQYF. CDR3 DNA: TGTGCCAGCAGCCAGGCCCTACTTAAAGAGACCCAGTACTTC.

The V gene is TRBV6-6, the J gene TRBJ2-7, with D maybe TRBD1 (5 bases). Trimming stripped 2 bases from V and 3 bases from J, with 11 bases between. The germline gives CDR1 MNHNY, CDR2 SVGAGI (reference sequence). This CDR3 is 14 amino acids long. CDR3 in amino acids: CASSYDGQNYEQYF. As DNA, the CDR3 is TGTGCCAGCAGTTACGATGGACAAAACTACGAGCAGTACTTC.

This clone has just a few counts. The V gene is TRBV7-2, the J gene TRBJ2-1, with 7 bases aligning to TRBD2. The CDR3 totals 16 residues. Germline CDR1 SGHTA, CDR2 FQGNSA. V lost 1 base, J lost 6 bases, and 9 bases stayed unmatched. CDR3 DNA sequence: TGTGCCAGCAGCTTAGAAGGGGCGGGAGTGGGCAATGAGCAGTTCTTC. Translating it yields CASSLEGAGVGNEQFF.

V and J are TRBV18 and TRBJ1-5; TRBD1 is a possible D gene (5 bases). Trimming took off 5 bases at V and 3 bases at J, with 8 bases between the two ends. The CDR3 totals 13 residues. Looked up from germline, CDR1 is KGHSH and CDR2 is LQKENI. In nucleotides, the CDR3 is TGTGCCAGCTCAGACAGCCTCAATCAGCCCCAGCATTTT. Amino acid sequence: CASSDSLNQPQHF.

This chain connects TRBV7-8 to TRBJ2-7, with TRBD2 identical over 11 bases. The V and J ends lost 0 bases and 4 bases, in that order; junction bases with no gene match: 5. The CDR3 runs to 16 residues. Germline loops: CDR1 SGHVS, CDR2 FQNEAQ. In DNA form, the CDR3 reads TGTGCCAGCAGCTTAGCCAGACTAGCGGGGCCGTACGAGCAGTACTTC. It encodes CASSLARLAGPYEQYF.

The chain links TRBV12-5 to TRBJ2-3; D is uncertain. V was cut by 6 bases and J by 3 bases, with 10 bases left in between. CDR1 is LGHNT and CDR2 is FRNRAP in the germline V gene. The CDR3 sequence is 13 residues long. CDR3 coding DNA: TGTGCTAGTGGCCCCTCAAAGACAGATACGCAGTATTTT. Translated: CASGPSKTDTQYF.

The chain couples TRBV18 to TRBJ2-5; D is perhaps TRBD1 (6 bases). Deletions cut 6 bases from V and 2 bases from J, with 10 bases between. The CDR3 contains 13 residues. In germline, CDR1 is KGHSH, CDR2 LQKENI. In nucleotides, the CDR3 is TGTGCCAGCTCCGGGACACCGCAAGAGACCCAGTACTTC. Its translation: CASSGTPQETQYF.

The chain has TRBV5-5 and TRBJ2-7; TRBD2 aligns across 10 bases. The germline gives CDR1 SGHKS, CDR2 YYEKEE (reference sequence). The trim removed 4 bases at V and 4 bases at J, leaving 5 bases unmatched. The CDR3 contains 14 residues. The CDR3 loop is CASSPGTSAYEQYF. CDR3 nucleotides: TGTGCCAGCAGCCCAGGGACTAGCGCTTACGAGCAGTACTTC.

CDR3 DNA: TGCGCCAGCAGCCCCGCGTTGTGGGCTAGCGGGAGTAGGGGTGAGCAGTTCTTC. Its protein is CASSPALWASGSRGEQFF. The rearrangement joins TRBV5-1 to TRBJ2-1, with TRBD2 identical over 10 bases. The CDR3 runs 18 residues. V lost 4 bases, J lost 9 bases, and 19 bases stayed unmatched. Germline lookup yields CDR1 SGHRS and CDR2 YFSETQ.

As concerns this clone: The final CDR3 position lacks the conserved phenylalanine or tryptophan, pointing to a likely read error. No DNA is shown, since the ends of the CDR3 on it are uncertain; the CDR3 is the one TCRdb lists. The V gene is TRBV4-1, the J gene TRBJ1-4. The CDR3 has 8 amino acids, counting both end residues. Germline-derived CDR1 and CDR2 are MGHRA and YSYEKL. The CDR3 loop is CASSPKII.

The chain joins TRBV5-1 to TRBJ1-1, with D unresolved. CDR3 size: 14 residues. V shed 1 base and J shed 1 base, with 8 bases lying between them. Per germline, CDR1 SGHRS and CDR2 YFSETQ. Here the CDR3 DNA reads TGCGCCAGCAGCTTGCAATCGGGGAACACTGAAGCTTTCTTT. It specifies CASSLQSGNTEAFF.

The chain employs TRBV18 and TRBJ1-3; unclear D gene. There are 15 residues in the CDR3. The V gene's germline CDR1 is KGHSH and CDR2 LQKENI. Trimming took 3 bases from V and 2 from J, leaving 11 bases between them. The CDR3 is CASSPMVITGNTIYF. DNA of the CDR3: TGTGCCAGCTCACCTATGGTTATTACTGGAAACACCATATATTTT.

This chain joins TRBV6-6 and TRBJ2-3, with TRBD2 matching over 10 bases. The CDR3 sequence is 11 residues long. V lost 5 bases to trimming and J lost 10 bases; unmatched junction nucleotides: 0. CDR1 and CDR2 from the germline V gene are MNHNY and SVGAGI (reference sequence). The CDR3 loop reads CASSGLAAQYF. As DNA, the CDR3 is TGTGCCAGCAGTGGACTAGCGGCGCAGTATTTT.

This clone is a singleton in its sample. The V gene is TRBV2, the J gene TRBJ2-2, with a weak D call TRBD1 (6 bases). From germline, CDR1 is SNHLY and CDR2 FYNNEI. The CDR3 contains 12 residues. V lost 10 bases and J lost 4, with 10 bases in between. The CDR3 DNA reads TGTGCCACAGGACAGTCCACCGGGGAGCTGTTTTTT. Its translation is CATGQSTGELFF.

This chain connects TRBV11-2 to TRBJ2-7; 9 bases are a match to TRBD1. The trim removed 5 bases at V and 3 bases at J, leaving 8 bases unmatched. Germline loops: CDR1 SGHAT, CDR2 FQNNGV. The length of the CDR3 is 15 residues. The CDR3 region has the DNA TGTGCCAGCAGCCAAACAACAGGGGGCAACTACGAGCAGTACTTC. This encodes CASSQTTGGNYEQYF.

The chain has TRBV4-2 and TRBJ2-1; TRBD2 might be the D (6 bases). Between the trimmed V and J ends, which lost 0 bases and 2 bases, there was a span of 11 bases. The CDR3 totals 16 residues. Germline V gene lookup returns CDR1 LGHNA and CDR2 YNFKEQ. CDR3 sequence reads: CASSQENRLAYNEQFF. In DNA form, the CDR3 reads TGTGCCAGCAGCCAAGAGAATCGACTAGCCTACAATGAGCAGTTCTTC.